This T cell receptor beta chain was observed in a study of T cell responses to AZD1222 COVID-19 vaccine. The CDR3 sequence is 13 residues long. The germline CDR1 and CDR2 sequences are ENHRY and SYGVKD. The V end was cut by 0 bases, the J end by 10 bases, with 10 bases between. The repertoire was sequenced with immunoSEQ multiplex PCR; TCRdb's copy has only in-frame clones and lacks some. The sample consists of approximately 150,000 clones, over 80% of them appearing once. The source is an adult who received the AZD1222 COVID-19 vaccine. The rearrangement links TRBV10-3 to TRBJ2-1; D is possibly TRBD2 (6 bases). This sample comprised peripheral blood, obtained 28 days after the second AZD1222 dose. CDR3 DNA sequence: TGTGCCATCAGTGAGTCCAACCTAGCGGAGCAGTTCTTC. It is translated as CAISESNLAEQFF.